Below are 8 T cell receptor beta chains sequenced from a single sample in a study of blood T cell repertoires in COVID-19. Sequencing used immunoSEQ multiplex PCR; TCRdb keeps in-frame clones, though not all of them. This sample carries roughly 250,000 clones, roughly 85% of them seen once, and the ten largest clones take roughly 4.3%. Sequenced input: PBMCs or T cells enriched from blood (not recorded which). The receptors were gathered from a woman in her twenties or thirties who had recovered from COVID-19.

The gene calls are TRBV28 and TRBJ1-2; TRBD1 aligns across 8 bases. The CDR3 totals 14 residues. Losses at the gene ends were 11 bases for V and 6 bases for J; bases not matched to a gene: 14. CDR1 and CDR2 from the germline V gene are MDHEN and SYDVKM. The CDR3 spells CASLQGARVDGYTF. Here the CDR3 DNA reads TGTGCCTCTCTCCAGGGGGCAAGGGTAGATGGCTACACCTTC.

This CDR3 is CASSSNRDRGPYEQYF. CDR3 in DNA: TGTGCCAGCAGCAGCAACCGGGACAGGGGACCCTACGAGCAGTACTTC. The chain recombines TRBV7-9 with TRBJ2-7, with TRBD1 matching over 10 bases. Germline CDR1 is SEHNR and CDR2 is FQNEAQ (reference sequence). Losses at the gene ends were 5 bases for V and 2 bases for J; bases not matched to a gene: 9. The CDR3 is 16 amino acids.

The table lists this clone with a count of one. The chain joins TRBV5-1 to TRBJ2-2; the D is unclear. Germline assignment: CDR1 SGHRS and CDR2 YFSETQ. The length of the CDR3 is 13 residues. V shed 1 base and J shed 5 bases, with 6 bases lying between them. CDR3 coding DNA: TGCGCCAGCAGCTTGTGGGCGACCGGGGAGCTGTTTTTT. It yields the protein CASSLWATGELFF.

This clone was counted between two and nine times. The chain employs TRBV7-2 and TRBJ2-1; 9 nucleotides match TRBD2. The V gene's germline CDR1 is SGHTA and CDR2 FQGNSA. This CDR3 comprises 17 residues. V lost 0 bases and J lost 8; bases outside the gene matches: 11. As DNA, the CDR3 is TGTGCCAGCAGCTTAGCCGGGCGGGGGGGCTTTATCTATGAGCAGTTCTTC. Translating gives CASSLAGRGGFIYEQFF.

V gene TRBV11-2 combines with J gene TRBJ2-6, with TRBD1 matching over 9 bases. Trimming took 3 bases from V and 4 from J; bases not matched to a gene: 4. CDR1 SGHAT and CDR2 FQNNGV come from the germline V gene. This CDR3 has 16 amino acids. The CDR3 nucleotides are TGTGCCAGCAGCTTGGGGACAGGGTCGGGGGCCAACGTCCTGACTTTC. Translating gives CASSLGTGSGANVLTF.

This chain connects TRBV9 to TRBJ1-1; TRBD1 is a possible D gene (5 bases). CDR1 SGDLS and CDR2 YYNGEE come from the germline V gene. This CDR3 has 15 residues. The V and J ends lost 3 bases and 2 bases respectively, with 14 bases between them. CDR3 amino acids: CASSEFGGFNTEAFF. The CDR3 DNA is TGTGCCAGCAGCGAATTCGGGGGGTTTAACACTGAAGCTTTCTTT. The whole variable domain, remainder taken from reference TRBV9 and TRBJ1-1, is DSGVTQTPKHLITATGQRVTLRCSPRSGDLSVYWYQQSLDQGLQFLIQYYNGEERAKGNILERFSAQQFPDLHSELNLSSLELGDSALYFCASSEFGGFNTEAFFGQGTRLTVV.

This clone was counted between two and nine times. The CDR3 loop is CASSSVTGEGFRAQYF. The CDR3 DNA reads TGTGCCAGCAGCTCCGTGACGGGGGAAGGATTCAGGGCGCAGTATTTT. V and J are TRBV28 and TRBJ2-3; D is possibly TRBD2 (6 bases). Germline V gives CDR1 MDHEN, CDR2 SYDVKM. V lost 6 bases and J 10 bases, leaving 26 bases between the germline ends. CDR3 size: 16 residues.

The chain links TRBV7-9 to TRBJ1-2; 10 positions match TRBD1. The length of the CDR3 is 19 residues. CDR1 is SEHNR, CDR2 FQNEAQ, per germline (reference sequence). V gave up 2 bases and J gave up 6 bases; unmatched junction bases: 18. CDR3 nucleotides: TGTGCCAGCAGCTTAAGATGGCCGGGACAGGGGCCCGGGTTGGATGGCTACACCTTC. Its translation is CASSLRWPGQGPGLDGYTF.